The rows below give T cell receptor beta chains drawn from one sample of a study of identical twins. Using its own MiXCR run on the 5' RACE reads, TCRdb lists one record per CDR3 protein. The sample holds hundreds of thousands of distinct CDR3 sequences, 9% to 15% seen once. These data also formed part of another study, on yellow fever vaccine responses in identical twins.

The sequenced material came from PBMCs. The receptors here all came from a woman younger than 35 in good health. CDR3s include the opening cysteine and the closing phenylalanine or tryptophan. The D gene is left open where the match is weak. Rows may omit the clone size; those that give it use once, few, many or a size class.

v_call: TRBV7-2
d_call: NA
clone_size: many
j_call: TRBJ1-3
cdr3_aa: CASSTMGAAGNTIYF
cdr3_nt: TGTGCCAGCAGCACTATGGGGGCTGCTGGAAACACCATATATTTT

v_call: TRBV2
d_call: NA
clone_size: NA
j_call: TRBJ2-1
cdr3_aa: CAIRDAVNEQFF
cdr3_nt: TGTGCCATCCGGGACGCAGTCAATGAGCAGTTCTTC

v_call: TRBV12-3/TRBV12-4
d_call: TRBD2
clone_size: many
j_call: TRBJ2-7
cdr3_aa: CASRSISGRAHEQYF
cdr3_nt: TGTGCCAGCAGGAGTATTAGCGGGAGGGCACACGAGCAGTACTTC

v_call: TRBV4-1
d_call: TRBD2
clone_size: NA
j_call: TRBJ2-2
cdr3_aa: CASSHPAGARTGELFF
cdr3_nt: TGCGCCAGCAGCCATCCGGCGGGAGCCCGTACCGGGGAGCTGTTTTTT

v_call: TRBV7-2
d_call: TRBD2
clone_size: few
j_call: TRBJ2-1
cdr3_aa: CASSLGVAGGVNEQFF
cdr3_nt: TGTGCCAGCAGCTTAGGCGTAGCGGGAGGGGTAAATGAGCAGTTCTTC

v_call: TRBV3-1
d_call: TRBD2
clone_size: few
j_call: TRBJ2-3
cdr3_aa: CASSYAAGGTDTQYF
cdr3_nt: TGTGCCAGCAGCTACGCCGCGGGGGGCACAGATACGCAGTATTTT

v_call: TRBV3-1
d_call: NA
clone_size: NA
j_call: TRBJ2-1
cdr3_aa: CASSEILANEQFF
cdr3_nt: TGTGCCAGCAGTGAGATTCTAGCGAATGAGCAGTTCTTC

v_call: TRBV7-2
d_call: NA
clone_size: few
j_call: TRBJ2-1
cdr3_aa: CASSRAQTNNEQFF
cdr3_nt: TGTGCCAGCAGCCGTGCACAGACGAACAATGAGCAGTTCTTC

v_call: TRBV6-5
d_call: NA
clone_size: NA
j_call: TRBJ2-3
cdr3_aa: CASSYPPAGASDTQYF
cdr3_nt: TGTGCCAGCAGTTATCCCCCGGCCGGGGCCTCAGATACGCAGTATTTT

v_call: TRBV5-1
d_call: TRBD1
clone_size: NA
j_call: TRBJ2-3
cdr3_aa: CASSLGQGTDPQYF
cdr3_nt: TGCGCCAGCAGCCTCGGACAGGGCACAGATCCGCAGTATTTT

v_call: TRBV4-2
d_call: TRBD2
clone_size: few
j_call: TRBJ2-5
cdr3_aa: CASSQDPSGYQETQYF
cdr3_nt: TGTGCCAGCAGCCAAGATCCTAGCGGGTATCAAGAGACCCAGTACTTC

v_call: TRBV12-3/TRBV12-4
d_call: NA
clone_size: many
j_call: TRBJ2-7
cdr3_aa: CASSFGAYEQYF
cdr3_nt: TGTGCCAGCAGTTTCGGCGCCTACGAGCAGTACTTC

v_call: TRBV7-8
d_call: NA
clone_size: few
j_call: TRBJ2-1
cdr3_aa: CASSLSQGGSYNEQFF
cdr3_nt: TGTGCCAGCAGCTTGTCCCAGGGGGGCTCCTACAATGAGCAGTTCTTC

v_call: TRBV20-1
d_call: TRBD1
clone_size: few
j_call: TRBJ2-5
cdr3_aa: CSARRDRPPETQYF
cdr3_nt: TGCAGTGCTAGAAGGGACAGGCCCCCGGAGACCCAGTACTTC

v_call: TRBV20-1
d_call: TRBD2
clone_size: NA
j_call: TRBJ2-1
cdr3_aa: CSARDFEVTSGPLRDEQFF
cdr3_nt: TGCAGTGCTAGAGATTTTGAGGTGACTAGCGGGCCCCTTAGGGATGAGCAGTTCTTC

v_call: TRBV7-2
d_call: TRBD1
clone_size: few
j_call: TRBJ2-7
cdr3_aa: CASSLAAGTAPYEQYF
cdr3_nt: TGTGCCAGCAGCTTAGCCGCCGGGACAGCCCCCTACGAGCAGTACTTC

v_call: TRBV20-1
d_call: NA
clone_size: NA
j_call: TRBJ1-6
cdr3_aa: CSAGREQSPLHF
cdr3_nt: TGCAGTGCTGGTCGGGAGCAATCACCCCTCCACTTT

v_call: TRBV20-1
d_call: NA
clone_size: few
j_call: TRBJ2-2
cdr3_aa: CSAPAQSNTGELFF
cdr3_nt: TGCAGTGCTCCCGCCCAATCAAACACCGGGGAGCTGTTTTTT

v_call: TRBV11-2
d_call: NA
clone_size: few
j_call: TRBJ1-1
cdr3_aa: CASGSQMNTEAFF
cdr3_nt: TGTGCCAGCGGGAGTCAAATGAACACTGAAGCTTTCTTT

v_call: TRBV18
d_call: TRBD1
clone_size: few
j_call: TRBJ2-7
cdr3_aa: CASSLTGAGSEQYF
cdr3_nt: TGTGCCAGCTCGCTGACAGGGGCAGGTAGTGAGCAGTACTTC

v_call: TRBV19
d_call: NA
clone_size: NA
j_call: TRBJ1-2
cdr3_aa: CASSILAGTPYVYGYTF
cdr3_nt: TGTGCCAGTAGTATACTGGCCGGGACACCTTACGTCTATGGCTACACCTTC

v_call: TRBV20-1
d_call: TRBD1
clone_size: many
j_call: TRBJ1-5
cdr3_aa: CSARGAGTGGQPQHF
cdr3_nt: TGCAGTGCTAGAGGCGCGGGGACAGGGGGTCAGCCCCAGCATTTT

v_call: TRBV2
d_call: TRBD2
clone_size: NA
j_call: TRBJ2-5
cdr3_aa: CASSERTSQETQYF
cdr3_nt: TGTGCCAGCAGTGAACGGACTAGCCAAGAGACCCAGTACTTC

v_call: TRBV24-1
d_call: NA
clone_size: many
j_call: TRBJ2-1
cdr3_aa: CATSDLSVGGPSSYNEQFF
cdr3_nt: TGTGCCACCAGTGATTTGAGCGTCGGCGGCCCGAGCTCCTACAATGAGCAGTTCTTC

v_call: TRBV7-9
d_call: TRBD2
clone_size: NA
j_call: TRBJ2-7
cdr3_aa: CASRHSGSSYEQYF
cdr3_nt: TGTGCCAGCCGCCATAGCGGGAGCTCCTACGAGCAGTACTTC

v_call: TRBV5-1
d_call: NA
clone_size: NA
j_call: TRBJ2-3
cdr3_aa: CASSLELDLWADTQYF
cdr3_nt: TGCGCCAGCAGCTTGGAATTAGACCTTTGGGCAGATACGCAGTATTTT

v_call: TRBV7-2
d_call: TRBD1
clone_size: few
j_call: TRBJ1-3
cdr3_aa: CASSLQGAAGNTIYF
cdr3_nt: TGTGCCAGCAGCTTACAGGGGGCTGCTGGAAACACCATATATTTT

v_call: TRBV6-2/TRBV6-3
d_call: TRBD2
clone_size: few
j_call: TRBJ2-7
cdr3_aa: CASSYFLAGVNDEQYF
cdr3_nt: TGTGCCAGCAGTTACTTTTTAGCGGGAGTAAACGACGAGCAGTACTTC

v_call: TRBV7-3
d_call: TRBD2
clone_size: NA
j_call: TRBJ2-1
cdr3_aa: CASSESGRLNEQFF
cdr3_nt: TGTGCCAGCAGCGAAAGCGGGAGATTGAATGAGCAGTTCTTC

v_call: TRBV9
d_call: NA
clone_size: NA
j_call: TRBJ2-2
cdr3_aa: CASSVAVGEWYTGELFF
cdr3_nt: TGTGCCAGCAGCGTAGCCGTTGGGGAGTGGTACACCGGGGAGCTGTTTTTT

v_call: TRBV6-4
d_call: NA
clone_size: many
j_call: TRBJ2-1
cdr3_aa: CASSDQGNEQFF
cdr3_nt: TGTGCCAGCAGTGACCAGGGGAATGAGCAGTTCTTC

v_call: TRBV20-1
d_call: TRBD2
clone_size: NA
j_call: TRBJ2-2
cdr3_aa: CSARDVSGGRTGELFF
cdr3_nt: TGCAGTGCTAGAGATGTTAGCGGGGGGCGCACCGGGGAGCTGTTTTTT

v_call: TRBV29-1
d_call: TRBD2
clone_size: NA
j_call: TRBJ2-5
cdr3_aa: CSVESGGATTQYF
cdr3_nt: TGCAGCGTTGAAAGCGGGGGGGCGACGACCCAGTACTTC

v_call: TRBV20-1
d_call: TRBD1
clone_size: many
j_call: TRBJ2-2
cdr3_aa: CSARDLRGLNTGELFF
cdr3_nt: TGCAGTGCTAGAGATTTGAGGGGGCTGAACACCGGGGAGCTGTTTTTT

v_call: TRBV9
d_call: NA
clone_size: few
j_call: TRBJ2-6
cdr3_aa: CASSEMANVLTF
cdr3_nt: TGTGCCAGCAGCGAGATGGCCAACGTCCTGACTTTC